Below, one TCR beta chain is given with its context. What it binds is unknown. CDR3 length: 12 amino acids. Germline CDR1 MNHEY, CDR2 SMNVEV (reference sequence). V lost 6 bases, J lost 4 bases, and 2 bases stayed unmatched. The data stem from a study of cytotoxic CD8 clonotypes in ibrutinib-treated CLL. Whole-study context: Complete response was seen in 2 patients and partial in around 24; around twelve progressed and around 14 stayed remitted after a median about 68 months.

General observations from the study: Public clonotypes were seen rarely and were contracted or stable on treatment. The study found clonality rose at ibrutinib response, then fell toward baseline at progression. Sustained-remission patients were sampled at different times than progressing patients were.

Assay: immunoSEQ multiplex PCR; the TCRdb copy retains only in-frame clones and omits some. Here the sample spans some 85,000 clones, approximately 77% being singletons. The rearrangement links TRBV27 to TRBJ1-1; 7 bases map to TRBD1. The TCR was taken from a human donor with chronic lymphocytic leukemia. The sample here was PBMCs, taken after 24 months of ibrutinib treatment. In DNA form, the CDR3 reads TGTGCCAGCAGCAACAGGGGCACTGAAGCTTTCTTT. It codes for CASSNRGTEAFF.